The following is a TCR beta chain sequence with its context. Its target is unknown. The data derive from a study of T cell responses to AZD1222 COVID-19 vaccine. Overall study findings and caveats: Donors skewed white British and female; clonal diversity was possibly underestimated.

This CDR3 has 14 residues. Germline V gene sequence: CDR1 SQVTM, CDR2 ANQGSEA. The V segment lost 5 bases and the J segment 6 bases; nucleotides outside the gene matches: 10. The table came from immunoSEQ multiplex PCR; TCRdb's copy has only in-frame clones and leaves some out. The data hold 130,000 to 150,000 clones, with around 88% observed a single time. V and J are TRBV29-1 and TRBJ2-3; 8 bases are a match to TRBD1. This clonotype was obtained from an adult in good health. The sample in question was peripheral blood, obtained on day 0 of AZD1222 vaccination. The DNA for the CDR3 is TGCAGCGTTCACCTCAGGGGGCTACAGGATACGCAGTATTTT. This sequence encodes CSVHLRGLQDTQYF.